These 20 T cell receptor beta chains share one sample of origin, sequenced in a study of CD8+ T cells in alopecia areata. cDNA serving as the sequencing template came from extracted, reverse transcribed RNA. TCRdb's copy holds only in-frame clones and misses some; the assay was immunoSEQ multiplex PCR. The profile shows approximately 130,000 clones, 45% to 50% of them singletons. Sequencing was carried out using NKG2D-low CD8+ T cells sorted from blood. The receptor set was obtained from a human donor with alopecia areata.

The chain couples TRBV9 to TRBJ1-2, with TRBD1 as a possible D gene (6 bases). Trimming left V 2 bases short and J 3 bases short, with 14 bases between. Germline V lookup: CDR1 SGDLS, CDR2 YYNGEE. CDR3 length: 15 residues. The CDR3 loop is CASSVHGGFDYGYTF. The CDR3 DNA sequence: TGTGCCAGCAGCGTCCACGGGGGCTTTGACTATGGCTACACCTTC.

The V and J genes are TRBV27 and TRBJ1-2; tentative D call: TRBD1 (5 bases). V was shortened by 2 bases and J by 3 bases, with 10 bases between the two germline ends. The CDR3 consists of 14 residues. Germline values: CDR1 MNHEY, CDR2 SMNVEV (reference sequence). The CDR3 DNA reads as TGTGCCAGCAGTTTACGAGGGGTTGACTATGGCTACACCTTC. This sequence encodes CASSLRGVDYGYTF.

As for this clone: Since no conserved phenylalanine or tryptophan closes the CDR3, a read error is the likely cause. The DNA is omitted, as the CDR3 cannot be located on it reliably, and the CDR3 follows TCRdb's listing. This chain uses TRBV6-5 with TRBJ1-2; the table gives TRBD1 as D, unverified against the DNA. The germline CDR1 and CDR2 sequences are MNHEY and SVGAGI. The CDR3 region is 10 residues in length, termini included. The CDR3 sequence is CASSYRGRSP.

As DNA, the CDR3 is TGTGCCAGCAGTGGGATGAGCGGGAGGGCCGAATATGAGCAGTTCTTC. Amino acid sequence: CASSGMSGRAEYEQFF. The chain has TRBV6-1 and TRBJ2-1; 10 positions match TRBD2. CDR3 length: 16 amino acids. The ends lost 4 bases at V and 8 bases at J; junction bases unmatched: 11. Per germline, CDR1 MNHNS and CDR2 SASEGT.

The chain is built from TRBV4-3 and TRBJ1-1; D might be TRBD1 (5 bases). Per germline, CDR1 LGHNA and CDR2 YSLEER. The CDR3 is 14 residues long. V lost 1 base, J lost 6 bases, and 12 bases lay in between. The CDR3 DNA reads TGCGCCAGCAGCCAAGGGGACGCCGACGCTGAAGCTTTCTTT. As protein: CASSQGDADAEAFF.

The chain is built from TRBV27 and TRBJ2-7; no definite D call. CDR1 and CDR2 from the germline V gene are MNHEY and SMNVEV (reference sequence). V lost 3 bases to trimming and J lost 0 bases, with 6 bases between them. The CDR3 loop spans 13 amino acids. DNA of the CDR3: TGTGCCAGCAGTTTCCTGAGCTCCTACGAGCAGTACTTC. Translation: CASSFLSSYEQYF.

The sample holds a few counts of this clone. This rearrangement joins TRBV29-1 to TRBJ2-1, with D maybe TRBD1 (5 bases). Looked up from germline, CDR1 is SQVTM and CDR2 is ANQGSEA. The V and J ends lost 7 bases and 3 bases respectively, with 16 bases between them. This CDR3 is 14 amino acids long. For the CDR3, the DNA is TGCAGCGCGGAAAGGGGTGGCCTCTACAATGAGCAGTTCTTC. Translating gives CSAERGGLYNEQFF.

Only a few counts were recorded for this clone. The genes are TRBV29-1 and TRBJ2-3; D gene uncertain. V lost 2 bases to trimming and J lost 1 base, with 13 bases between them. CDR3 length: 15 residues. Germline V lookup: CDR1 SQVTM, CDR2 ANQGSEA. CDR3 in amino acids: CSVERAILGTDTQYF. In DNA form, the CDR3 reads TGCAGCGTTGAACGGGCCATCCTCGGCACAGATACGCAGTATTTT.

V usage is TRBV11-2 and J usage is TRBJ2-5; D is unclear. This CDR3 contains 13 residues. The germline CDR1 and CDR2 sequences are SGHAT and FQNNGV. With 5 bases removed from V and 2 bases from J, the gap between germline ends came to 9 bases. Here the CDR3 reads CASSLPTQETQYF. CDR3 nucleotides: TGTGCCAGCAGCCTCCCCACGCAAGAGACCCAGTACTTC. Complete variable domain (other parts from reference TRBV11-2 and TRBJ2-5): EAGVAQSPRYKIIEKRQSVAFWCNPISGHATLYWYQQILGQGPKLLIQFQNNGVVDDSQLPKDRFSAERLKGVDSTLKIQPAKLEDSAVYLCASSLPTQETQYFGPGTRLLVL.

This clone occurred a few times. The rearrangement links TRBV29-1 to TRBJ2-2; D unclear. This CDR3 contains 13 residues. Germline lookup yields CDR1 SQVTM and CDR2 ANQGSEA. Between the trimmed V and J ends, which lost 3 bases and 6 bases, there was a span of 11 bases. The CDR3 spells CSVDIGYAGELFF. DNA for the CDR3: TGCAGCGTTGATATAGGGTACGCCGGGGAGCTGTTTTTT.

The V call is TRBV5-6, the J call TRBJ2-3; 12 nucleotides agree with TRBD2. This CDR3 is 17 amino acids long. The V and J ends lost 7 bases and 0 bases, in that order; junction bases with no gene match: 9. The V gene's germline CDR1 is SGHDT and CDR2 YYEEEE. In DNA form, the CDR3 reads TGTGCCAGCGGCGGACTAGCGGGGCGACCTAGCACAGATACGCAGTATTTT. Its translation: CASGGLAGRPSTDTQYF.

The chain combines TRBV29-1 with TRBJ2-1; D unresolved. This CDR3 contains 14 residues. V lost 6 bases to trimming and J lost 0 bases, with 12 bases between them. Germline lookup yields CDR1 SQVTM and CDR2 ANQGSEA. For the CDR3, the DNA is TGCAGCGTCGCCGGTTTACCCTCCTACAATGAGCAGTTCTTC. This codes for CSVAGLPSYNEQFF.

This chain uses TRBV5-1 with TRBJ2-1; no definite D call. This CDR3 has 15 amino acids. Germline loops: CDR1 SGHRS, CDR2 YFSETQ. V gave up 2 bases and J gave up 1 base, with 10 bases separating them. Written as DNA, the CDR3 is TGCGCCAGCAGCTTAACCGGGCCGTCCTACAATGAGCAGTTCTTC. Its protein is CASSLTGPSYNEQFF.

This clone was observed a handful of times. The chain is built from TRBV23-1 and TRBJ2-1; 8 bases are shared with TRBD1. TRBV23-1 is filed as an ORF, its function uncertain. The length of the CDR3 is 14 residues. V gave up 7 bases and J gave up 7 bases; unmatched junction bases: 9. CDR3 loop: CASNRDRRRNEQFF. The CDR3 bases are TGCGCCAGCAACCGGGACAGGAGGAGAAATGAGCAGTTCTTC.

This clone came up a few times. Other DNA sequences in the sample encode the same CDR3. The rearrangement links TRBV29-1 to TRBJ2-2; D unclear. Trimming took 4 bases from V and 6 from J, leaving 3 bases between them. The CDR3 length is 10 residues. Germline CDR1 and CDR2: SQVTM and ANQGSEA. DNA for the CDR3: TGCAGCGTTGGGGCCGGGGAGCTGTTTTTT. Its translation is CSVGAGELFF.

This chain connects TRBV25-1 to TRBJ1-2, with 8 bases matching TRBD1. V lost 2 bases to trimming and J lost 5 bases; unmatched junction nucleotides: 4. Germline CDR1 is MGHDK and CDR2 is SYGVNS. The CDR3 runs 14 residues. The CDR3 is CASSETGGWYGYTF. As DNA, the CDR3 is TGTGCCAGCAGTGAAACAGGGGGATGGTATGGCTACACCTTC.

This rearrangement joins TRBV11-2 to TRBJ2-3, with 9 bases fitting TRBD2. In germline, CDR1 is SGHAT, CDR2 FQNNGV. V shed 5 bases, J shed 3 bases, and the junction held 12 bases outside the gene matches. This CDR3 comprises 17 residues. The CDR3, as DNA: TGTGCCAGCAGCGGCCTAGCGGGGAATAGTCGTACAGATACGCAGTATTTT. It codes for CASSGLAGNSRTDTQYF.

This sequence joins TRBV29-1 and TRBJ2-1; the D call may be TRBD1 or TRBD2 (6 bases each). Trimming stripped 6 bases from V and 6 bases from J, with 12 bases between. This CDR3 contains 12 residues. CDR1 and CDR2 (germline): SQVTM, ANQGSEA. The CDR3 loop is CSVAGTRNEQFF. The CDR3 DNA is TGCAGCGTCGCGGGGACACGCAATGAGCAGTTCTTC.

This clone was found once. The rearrangement uses TRBV30 and TRBJ1-2; TRBD1 matches at 7 bases. Germline CDR1 and CDR2: GTSNPN and SVGIG (reference sequence). The V and J ends lost 0 bases and 7 bases, in that order; junction bases with no gene match: 8. The CDR3 is made up of 14 amino acids. CDR3 nucleotide sequence: TGTGCCTGGAGTGTACATATGGACAGGCTTGGCTACACCTTC. Encoded protein: CAWSVHMDRLGYTF.

The J gene is TRBJ2-7, the V gene TRBV27, with D unresolved. The CDR3 has 14 amino acids. The germline V gene encodes CDR1 MNHEY and CDR2 SMNVEV (reference sequence). The V gene lost 3 bases and the J gene lost 2 bases, with 11 bases spanning the gap. CDR3 loop: CASSFSGPTYEQYF. CDR3 nucleotide sequence: TGTGCCAGCAGTTTTTCAGGTCCAACCTACGAGCAGTACTTC.